Listed here are 6 T cell receptor beta chains from one sample, sequenced in a study of blood T cell repertoires in COVID-19. The protocol was immunoSEQ multiplex PCR, while the TCRdb copy is restricted to in-frame clones and leaves out a portion. The sample lists some 300,000 clones, approximately 90% occurring once. The sequenced sample consisted of PBMCs or T cells enriched from blood (not recorded which). The receptor set was obtained from a middle-aged woman who had recovered from COVID-19.

The rearrangement uses TRBV3-1 (or the pseudogene TRBV3-2) and TRBJ2-1; 7 nucleotides line up with TRBD2. There are 16 residues in the CDR3. J was trimmed by 4 bases and V by 3 bases; bases with no gene match: 9. Germline values: CDR1 LGHDT, CDR2 YNNKEL (reference sequence). The CDR3 here is CASSHGSGTTYNEQFF. The CDR3 DNA sequence: TGTGCCAGCAGCCACGGATCCGGGACTACATACAATGAGCAGTTCTTC.

V usage is TRBV5-1 and J usage is TRBJ1-2, with 9 bases that match TRBD1. V trimming: 0 bases; J trimming: 6 bases; junction bases outside the gene matches: 3. The CDR3 is made up of 14 amino acids. CDR1 and CDR2 from the germline V gene are SGHRS and YFSETQ. CDR3 residues: CASSLGTGVDGYTF. The CDR3 coding sequence is TGCGCCAGCAGCTTGGGGACAGGGGTAGATGGCTACACCTTC.

V and J are TRBV4-1 and TRBJ1-2; TRBD1 matches 11 bases. CDR3 length equals 16 residues. Trimming at V came to 0 bases and at J to 6 bases, leaving 6 bases not matched to a gene. Germline CDR1 MGHRA, CDR2 YSYEKL. For the CDR3, the DNA is TGCGCCAGCAGCCAAGATTGGACAGGGGGCACAAATGGCTACACCTTC. Its translation: CASSQDWTGGTNGYTF.

This clone has more than one count but fewer than ten. The CDR3 sequence is CASSLVPSGGYEQYF. The CDR3 coding sequence is TGTGCCAGCAGCTTGGTTCCTAGCGGGGGCTACGAGCAGTACTTC. This chain links TRBV5-6 with TRBJ2-7; 10 nucleotides line up with TRBD2. The germline gives CDR1 SGHDT, CDR2 YYEEEE. Losses at the gene ends were 0 bases for V and 3 bases for J; bases not matched to a gene: 3. This CDR3 contains 15 residues.

This chain uses TRBV3-1 (or the pseudogene TRBV3-2) with TRBJ1-1; the D gene is possibly TRBD1 (5 bases). The CDR3 spans 13 residues. The V gene lost 6 bases and the J gene lost 1 base, with 9 bases spanning the gap. Germline loops: CDR1 LGHDT, CDR2 YNNKEL (reference sequence). CDR3: CASSPTGNTEAFF. DNA of the CDR3: TGTGCCAGCAGTCCTACAGGGAACACTGAAGCTTTCTTT.

J is TRBJ1-6 and V is TRBV6-5; maybe TRBD1 (6 bases). Germline V gives CDR1 MNHEY, CDR2 SVGAGI. Trimming removed 6 bases at V and 4 bases at J, with 13 bases between. The CDR3 runs to 15 residues. CDR3 in DNA: TGTGCCAGCAGAACTCCAGGGGAGTATAATTCACCCCTCCACTTT. Its protein product is CASRTPGEYNSPLHF.